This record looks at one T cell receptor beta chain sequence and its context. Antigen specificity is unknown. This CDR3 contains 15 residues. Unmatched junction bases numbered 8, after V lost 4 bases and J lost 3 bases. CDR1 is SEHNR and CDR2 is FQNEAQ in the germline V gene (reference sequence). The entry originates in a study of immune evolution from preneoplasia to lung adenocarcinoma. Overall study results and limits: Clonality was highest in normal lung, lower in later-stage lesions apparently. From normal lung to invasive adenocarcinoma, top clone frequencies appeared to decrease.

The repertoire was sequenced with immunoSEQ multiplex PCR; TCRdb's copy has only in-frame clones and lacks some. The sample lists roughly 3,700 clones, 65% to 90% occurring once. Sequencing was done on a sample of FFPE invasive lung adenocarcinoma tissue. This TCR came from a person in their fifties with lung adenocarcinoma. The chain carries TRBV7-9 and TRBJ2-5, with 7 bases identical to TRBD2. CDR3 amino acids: CASSSLGLAEETQYF. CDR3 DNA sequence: TGTGCCAGCAGCTCCCTCGGGCTAGCGGAAGAGACCCAGTACTTC.